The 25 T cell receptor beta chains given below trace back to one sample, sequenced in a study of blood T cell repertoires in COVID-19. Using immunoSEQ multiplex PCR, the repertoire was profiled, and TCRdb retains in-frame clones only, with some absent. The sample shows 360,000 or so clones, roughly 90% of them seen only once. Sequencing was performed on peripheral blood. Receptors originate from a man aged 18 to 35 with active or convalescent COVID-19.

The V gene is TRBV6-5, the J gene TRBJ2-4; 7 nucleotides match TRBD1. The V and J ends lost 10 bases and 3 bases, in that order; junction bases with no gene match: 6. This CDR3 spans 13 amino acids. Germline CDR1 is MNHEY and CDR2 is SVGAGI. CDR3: CATRQGGKNIQYF. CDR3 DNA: TGTGCCACACGACAGGGTGGCAAAAACATTCAGTACTTC.

This CDR3 reads CASSLADGTGGYGYTF. The CDR3 nucleotides are TGTGCCAGCAGCTTAGCCGACGGGACAGGGGGATATGGCTACACCTTC. V usage is TRBV13 and J usage is TRBJ1-2; 11 nucleotides match TRBD1. Looked up from germline, CDR1 is PRHDT and CDR2 is FYEKMQ (reference sequence). With V trimmed by 1 base and J by 5 bases, 6 bases remained unmatched. CDR3 length equals 16 residues.

The CDR3 bases are TGTGCCACCAGCAGAGGTGGGGGAGGTCAAGAGACCCAGTACTTC. It yields the protein CATSRGGGGQETQYF. The chain uses TRBV15 and TRBJ2-5, with a tentative D call TRBD2 (6 bases). The V gene lost 1 base and the J gene lost 2 bases, with 11 bases spanning the gap. CDR1 LNHNV and CDR2 YYDKDF come from the germline V gene (reference sequence). The CDR3 covers 15 residues.

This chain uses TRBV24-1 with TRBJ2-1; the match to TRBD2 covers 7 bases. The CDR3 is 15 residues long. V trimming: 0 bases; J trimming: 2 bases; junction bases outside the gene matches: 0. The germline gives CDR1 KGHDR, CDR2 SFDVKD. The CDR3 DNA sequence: TGTGCCACCAGTGATTTGGCGGGGGCCTACAATGAGCAGTTCTTC. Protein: CATSDLAGAYNEQFF.

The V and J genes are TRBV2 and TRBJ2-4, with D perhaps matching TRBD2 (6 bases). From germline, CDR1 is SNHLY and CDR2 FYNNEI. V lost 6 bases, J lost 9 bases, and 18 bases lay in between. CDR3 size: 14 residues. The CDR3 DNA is TGTGCCAGCAGGTTGGAGGGCCTTTCTGGCATTCAGTACTTC. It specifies CASRLEGLSGIQYF.

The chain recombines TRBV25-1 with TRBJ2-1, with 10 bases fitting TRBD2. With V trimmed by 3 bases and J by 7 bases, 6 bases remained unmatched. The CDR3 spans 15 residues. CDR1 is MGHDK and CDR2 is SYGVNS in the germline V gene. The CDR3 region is CASSDELAGKNEQFF. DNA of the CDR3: TGTGCCAGCAGTGATGAACTAGCGGGAAAAAATGAGCAGTTCTTC.

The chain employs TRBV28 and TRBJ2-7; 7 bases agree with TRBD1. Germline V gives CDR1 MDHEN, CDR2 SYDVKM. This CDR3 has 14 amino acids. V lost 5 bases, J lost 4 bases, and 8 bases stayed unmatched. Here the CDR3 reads CASSIAGTEYEQYF. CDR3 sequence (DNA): TGTGCCAGCAGTATTGCCGGGACAGAGTACGAGCAGTACTTC.

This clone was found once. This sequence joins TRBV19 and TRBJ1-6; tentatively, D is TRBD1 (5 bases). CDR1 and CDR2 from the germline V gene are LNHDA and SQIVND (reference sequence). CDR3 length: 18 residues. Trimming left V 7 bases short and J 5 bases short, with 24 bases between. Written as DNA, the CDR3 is TGTGCCAGTAACAAACCATTCACAGCGGGACGGGATAATTCACCCCTCCACTTT. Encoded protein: CASNKPFTAGRDNSPLHF.

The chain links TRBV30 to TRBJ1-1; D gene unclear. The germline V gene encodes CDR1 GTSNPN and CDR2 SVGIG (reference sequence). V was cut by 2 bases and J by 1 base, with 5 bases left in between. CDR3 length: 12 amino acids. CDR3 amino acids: CAWSLRNTEAFF. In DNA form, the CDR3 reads TGTGCCTGGAGTCTCCGGAACACTGAAGCTTTCTTT.

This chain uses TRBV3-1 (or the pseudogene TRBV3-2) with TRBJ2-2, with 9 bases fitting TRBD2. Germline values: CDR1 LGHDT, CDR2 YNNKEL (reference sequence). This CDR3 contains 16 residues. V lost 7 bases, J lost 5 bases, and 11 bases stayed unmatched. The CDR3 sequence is CASTRRTSGGTGELFF. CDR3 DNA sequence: TGTGCCAGCACCCGAAGGACCAGCGGGGGGACCGGGGAGCTGTTTTTT.

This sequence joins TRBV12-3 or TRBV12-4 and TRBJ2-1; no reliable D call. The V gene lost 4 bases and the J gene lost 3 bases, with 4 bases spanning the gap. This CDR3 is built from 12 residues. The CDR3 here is CASSSVYNEQFF. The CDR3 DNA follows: TGTGCCAGCAGTTCCGTCTACAATGAGCAGTTCTTC.

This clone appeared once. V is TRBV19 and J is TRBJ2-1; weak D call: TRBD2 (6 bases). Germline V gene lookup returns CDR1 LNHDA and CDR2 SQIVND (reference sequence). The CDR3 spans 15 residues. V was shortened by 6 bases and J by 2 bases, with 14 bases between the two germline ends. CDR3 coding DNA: TGTGCCAGTAGCGACGCGGGAATCGCCTACAATGAGCAGTTCTTC. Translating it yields CASSDAGIAYNEQFF. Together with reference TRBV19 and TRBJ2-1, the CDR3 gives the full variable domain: DGGITQSPKYLFRKEGQNVTLSCEQNLNHDAMYWYRQDPGQGLRLIYYSQIVNDFQKGDIAEGYSVSREKKESFPLTVTSAQKNPTAFYLCASSDAGIAYNEQFFGPGTRLTVL.

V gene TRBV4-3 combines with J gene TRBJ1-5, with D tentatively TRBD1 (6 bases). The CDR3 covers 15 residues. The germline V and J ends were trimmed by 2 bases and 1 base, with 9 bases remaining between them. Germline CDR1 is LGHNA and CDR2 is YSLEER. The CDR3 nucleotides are TGCGCCAGCAGCCAACTACAGGGCAGCAATCAGCCCCAGCATTTT. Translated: CASSQLQGSNQPQHF.

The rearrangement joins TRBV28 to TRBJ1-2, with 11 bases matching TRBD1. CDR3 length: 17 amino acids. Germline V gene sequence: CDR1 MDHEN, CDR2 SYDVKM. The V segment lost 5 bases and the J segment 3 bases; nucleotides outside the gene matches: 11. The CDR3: CASSPNPDRGRYYGYTF. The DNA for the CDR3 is TGTGCCAGCAGTCCAAACCCGGACAGGGGGCGATACTATGGCTACACCTTC.

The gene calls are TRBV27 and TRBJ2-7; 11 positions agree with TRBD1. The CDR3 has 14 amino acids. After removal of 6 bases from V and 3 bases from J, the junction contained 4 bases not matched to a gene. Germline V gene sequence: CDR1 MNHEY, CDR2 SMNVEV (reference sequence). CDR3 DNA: TGTGCCAGCAGCGGACAGGGGGCCCACTACGAGCAGTACTTC. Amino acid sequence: CASSGQGAHYEQYF.

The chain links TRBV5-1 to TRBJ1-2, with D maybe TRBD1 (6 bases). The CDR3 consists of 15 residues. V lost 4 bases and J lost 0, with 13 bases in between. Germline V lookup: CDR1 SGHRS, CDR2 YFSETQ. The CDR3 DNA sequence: TGCGCCAGCAGCCCAGGGACATTTTCTAACTATGGCTACACCTTC. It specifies CASSPGTFSNYGYTF.

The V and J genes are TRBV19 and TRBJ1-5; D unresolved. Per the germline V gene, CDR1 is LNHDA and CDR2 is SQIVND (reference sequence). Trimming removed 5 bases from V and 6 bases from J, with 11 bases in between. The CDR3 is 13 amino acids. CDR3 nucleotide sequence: TGTGCCAGTAGTCTGGGAGTCTCTCAGCCCCAGCATTTT. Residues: CASSLGVSQPQHF.

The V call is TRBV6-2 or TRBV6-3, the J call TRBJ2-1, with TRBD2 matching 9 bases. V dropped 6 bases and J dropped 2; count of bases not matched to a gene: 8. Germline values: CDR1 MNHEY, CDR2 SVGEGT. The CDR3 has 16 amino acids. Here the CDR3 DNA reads TGTGCCAGCAGCCCTCGTAGCGGGGGCCCCTACAATGAGCAGTTCTTC. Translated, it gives CASSPRSGGPYNEQFF.

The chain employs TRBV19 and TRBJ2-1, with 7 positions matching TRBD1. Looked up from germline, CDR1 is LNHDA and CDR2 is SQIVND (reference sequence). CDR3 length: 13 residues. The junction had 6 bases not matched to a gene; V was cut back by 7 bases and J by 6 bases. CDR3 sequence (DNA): TGTGCCAGTACCGGGACAGAATTCAATGAGCAGTTCTTC. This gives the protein CASTGTEFNEQFF.

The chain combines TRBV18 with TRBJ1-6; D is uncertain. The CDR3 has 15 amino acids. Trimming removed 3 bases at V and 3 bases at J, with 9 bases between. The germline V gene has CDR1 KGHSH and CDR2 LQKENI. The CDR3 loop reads CASSPPDYYNSPLHF. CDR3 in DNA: TGTGCCAGCTCACCGCCGGACTACTATAATTCACCCCTCCACTTT.

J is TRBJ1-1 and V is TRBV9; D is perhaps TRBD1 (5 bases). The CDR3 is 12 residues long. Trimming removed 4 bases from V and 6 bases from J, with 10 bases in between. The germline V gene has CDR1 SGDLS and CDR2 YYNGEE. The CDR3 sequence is CASSQAGSEAFF. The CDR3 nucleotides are TGTGCCAGCAGCCAAGCAGGGTCTGAAGCTTTCTTT.

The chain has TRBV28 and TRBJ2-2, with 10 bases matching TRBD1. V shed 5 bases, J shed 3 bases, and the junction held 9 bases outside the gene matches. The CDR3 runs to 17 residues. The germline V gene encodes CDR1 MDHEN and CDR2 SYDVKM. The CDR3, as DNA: TGTGCCAGCAGTCAACTCGGACAGGGGGGATACACCGGGGAGCTGTTTTTT. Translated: CASSQLGQGGYTGELFF.

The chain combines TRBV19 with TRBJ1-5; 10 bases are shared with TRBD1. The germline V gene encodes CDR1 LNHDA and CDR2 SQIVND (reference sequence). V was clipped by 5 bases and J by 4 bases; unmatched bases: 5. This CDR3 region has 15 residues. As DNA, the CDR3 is TGTGCCAGTAGTGCGGGACAGGGGCCAAATCAGCCCCAGCATTTT. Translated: CASSAGQGPNQPQHF. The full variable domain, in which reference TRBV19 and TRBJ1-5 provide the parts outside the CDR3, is DGGITQSPKYLFRKEGQNVTLSCEQNLNHDAMYWYRQDPGQGLRLIYYSQIVNDFQKGDIAEGYSVSREKKESFPLTVTSAQKNPTAFYLCASSAGQGPNQPQHFGDGTRLSIL.

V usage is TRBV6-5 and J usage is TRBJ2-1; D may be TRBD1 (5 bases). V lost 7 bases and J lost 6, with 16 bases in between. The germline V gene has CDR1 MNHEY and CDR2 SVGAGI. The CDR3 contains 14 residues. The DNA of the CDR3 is TGTGCCAGCAACCCTCGACAGAGTTCCAATGAGCAGTTCTTC. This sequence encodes CASNPRQSSNEQFF.

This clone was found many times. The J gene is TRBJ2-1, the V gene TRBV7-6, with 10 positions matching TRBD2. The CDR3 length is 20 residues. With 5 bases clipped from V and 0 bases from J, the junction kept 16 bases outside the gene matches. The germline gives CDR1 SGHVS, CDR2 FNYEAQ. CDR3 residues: CASSGIGIAGGPSSYNEQFF. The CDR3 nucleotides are TGTGCCAGCAGCGGAATCGGGATAGCGGGAGGCCCTAGCTCCTACAATGAGCAGTTCTTC.